This passage covers 13 T cell receptor beta chains from one sample sequenced in a study of CD8 T cells in ankylosing spondylitis. MiXCR was run by TCRdb on the 5' RACE reads, yielding one entry per CDR3 protein. The sample consists of about 110,000 distinct CDR3 sequences, around 24% of them appearing once. The material sequenced was synovial fluid, either unsorted or a sorted T cell fraction (not recorded which). These receptors were taken from a male donor with ankylosing spondylitis.

J is TRBJ1-1 and V is TRBV7-9; 10 positions match TRBD1. The germline gives CDR1 SEHNR, CDR2 FQNEAQ (reference sequence). V gave up 1 base and J gave up 11 bases; unmatched junction bases: 7. This CDR3 region has 14 residues. The CDR3 region is CASSLEGQGPAAFF. The CDR3 DNA reads TGTGCCAGCAGCTTAGAGGGACAGGGGCCGGCGGCTTTCTTT.

This clonotype was picked up many times. The chain carries TRBV20-1 and TRBJ2-5, with unresolved D. The germline V gene has CDR1 DFQATT and CDR2 SNEGSKA (reference sequence). V was shortened by 7 bases and J by 2 bases, with 14 bases between the two germline ends. The CDR3 runs 13 residues. The CDR3 coding sequence is TGCAGTGTCCCCGGGCGGAATCAAGAGACCCAGTACTTC. It is translated as CSVPGRNQETQYF.

This clonotype was detected many times. The J gene is TRBJ1-3, the V gene TRBV5-1; maybe TRBD1 (6 bases). Trimming cost V 0 bases and J 6 bases, with 16 bases left between them. Germline CDR1 reads SGHRS; CDR2 reads YFSETQ. CDR3 size: 16 residues. CDR3 DNA sequence: TGCGCCAGCAGCTTGGTCCCGGGGGCCCACTCAAACACCATATATTTT. It yields the protein CASSLVPGAHSNTIYF.

This rearrangement joins TRBV5-1 to TRBJ2-2; a weak D match, TRBD1 (5 bases). The CDR3 sequence is 15 residues long. The V end lost 0 bases, the J end lost 4 bases, and 10 bases lay between the germline ends. Germline-derived CDR1 and CDR2 are SGHRS and YFSETQ. The CDR3 protein is CASSLAAGPTGELFF. The CDR3 bases are TGCGCCAGCAGCTTGGCGGCAGGGCCCACCGGGGAGCTGTTTTTT.

This clonotype has just one count. The chain carries TRBV11-2 and TRBJ2-1; 15 bases are shared with TRBD2. This CDR3 comprises 19 residues. The junction had 12 bases not matched to a gene; V was cut back by 1 base and J by 8 bases. Germline V gene lookup returns CDR1 SGHAT and CDR2 FQNNGV. CDR3 in amino acids: CASSLVGLAGGIIGDEQFF. Written as DNA, the CDR3 is TGTGCCAGCAGCTTAGTGGGACTAGCGGGAGGAATAATAGGGGATGAGCAGTTCTTC.

This clonotype came up a few times. The chain is built from TRBV12-3 or TRBV12-4 and TRBJ1-1; D not certain. The CDR3 extends over 13 amino acids. V lost 4 bases and J lost 1, with 7 bases in between. This chain's CDR3 is CASSSLQNTEAFF. The CDR3 nucleotides read TGTGCCAGCAGTTCTCTCCAGAACACTGAAGCTTTCTTT.

In DNA form, the CDR3 reads TGCGCCAGCAGCCCGGAGACTAGCGGGGCGCAAGAGACCCAGTACTTC. Encoded protein: CASSPETSGAQETQYF. The chain links TRBV4-1 to TRBJ2-5, with 11 positions matching TRBD2. The junction had 6 bases not matched to a gene; V was cut back by 4 bases and J by 2 bases. CDR1 and CDR2 (germline): MGHRA, YSYEKL. This CDR3 has 16 residues.

This chain uses TRBV3-1 with TRBJ1-1, with a possible D match to TRBD1 (5 bases). The CDR3 has 14 residues. Trimming removed 4 bases at V and 4 bases at J, with 13 bases between. Per germline, CDR1 LGHDT and CDR2 YNNKEL (reference sequence). CDR3 protein: CASSPSDGATEAFF. DNA for the CDR3: TGTGCCAGCAGCCCCTCCGACGGGGCCACTGAAGCTTTCTTT. Filled out from reference TRBV3-1 and TRBJ1-1, the complete variable domain reads DTAVSQTPKYLVTQMGNDKSIKCEQNLGHDTMYWYKQDSKKFLKIMFSYNNKELIINETVPNRFSPKSPDKAHLNLHINSLELGDSAVYFCASSPSDGATEAFFGQGTRLTVV.

This clonotype was counted a single time. This chain uses TRBV25-1 with TRBJ1-3; D gene uncertain. Germline V gene sequence: CDR1 MGHDK, CDR2 SYGVNS. V dropped 4 bases and J dropped 4 bases, with 8 bases sitting between them. CDR3 length equals 13 residues. In DNA form, the CDR3 reads TGTGCCAGCAGTGGGGATTTCGGAAACACCATATATTTT. This encodes CASSGDFGNTIYF.

The chain employs TRBV11-2 and TRBJ1-2; 7 bases line up with TRBD1. Trimming at V came to 3 bases and at J to 2 bases, leaving 15 bases not matched to a gene. From germline, CDR1 is SGHAT and CDR2 FQNNGV. The CDR3 length is 18 residues. CDR3 DNA sequence: TGTGCCAGCAGCTTCAAGACAGGGTCCGCTTATCCGAACTATGGCTACACCTTC. This translates into CASSFKTGSAYPNYGYTF.

This clonotype appeared a few times. V is TRBV18 and J is TRBJ2-3, with D hard to call. V was shortened by 5 bases and J by 1 base, with 7 bases between the two germline ends. From germline, CDR1 is KGHSH and CDR2 LQKENI. This CDR3 comprises 13 residues. CDR3 sequence (DNA): TGTGCCAGCTCAACCCTTGGCACAGATACGCAGTATTTT. Translation: CASSTLGTDTQYF.

V usage is TRBV11-2 and J usage is TRBJ2-1; D might be TRBD2 (6 bases). V dropped 5 bases and J dropped 8 bases, with 13 bases sitting between them. Germline values: CDR1 SGHAT, CDR2 FQNNGV. The CDR3 is made up of 13 amino acids. As DNA, the CDR3 is TGTGCCAGCAGCCAGGAGGCGGGATATGAGCAGTTCTTC. This translates into CASSQEAGYEQFF.

The table lists this clonotype with a few counts. This chain uses TRBV5-1 with TRBJ2-3; the D is unclear. Germline V lookup: CDR1 SGHRS, CDR2 YFSETQ. This CDR3 is built from 14 residues. V gave up 3 bases and J gave up 1 base, with 9 bases separating them. For the CDR3, the DNA is TGCGCCAGCAGCTCCCTGCCCGGCACAGATACGCAGTATTTT. This translates into CASSSLPGTDTQYF.